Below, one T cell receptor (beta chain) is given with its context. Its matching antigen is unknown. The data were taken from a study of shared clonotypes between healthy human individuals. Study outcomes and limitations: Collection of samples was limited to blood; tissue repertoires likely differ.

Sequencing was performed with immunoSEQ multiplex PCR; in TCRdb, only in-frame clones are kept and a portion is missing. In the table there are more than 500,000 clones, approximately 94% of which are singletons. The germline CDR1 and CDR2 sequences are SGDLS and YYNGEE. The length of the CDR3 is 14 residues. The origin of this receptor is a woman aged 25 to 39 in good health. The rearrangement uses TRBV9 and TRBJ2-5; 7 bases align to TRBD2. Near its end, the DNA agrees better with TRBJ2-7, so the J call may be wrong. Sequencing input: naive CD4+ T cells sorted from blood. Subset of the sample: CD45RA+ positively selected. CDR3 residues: CASSVGPGRVEQYF. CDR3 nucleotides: TGTGCCAGCAGCGTAGGTCCGGGGAGGGTCGAGCAGTACTTC.